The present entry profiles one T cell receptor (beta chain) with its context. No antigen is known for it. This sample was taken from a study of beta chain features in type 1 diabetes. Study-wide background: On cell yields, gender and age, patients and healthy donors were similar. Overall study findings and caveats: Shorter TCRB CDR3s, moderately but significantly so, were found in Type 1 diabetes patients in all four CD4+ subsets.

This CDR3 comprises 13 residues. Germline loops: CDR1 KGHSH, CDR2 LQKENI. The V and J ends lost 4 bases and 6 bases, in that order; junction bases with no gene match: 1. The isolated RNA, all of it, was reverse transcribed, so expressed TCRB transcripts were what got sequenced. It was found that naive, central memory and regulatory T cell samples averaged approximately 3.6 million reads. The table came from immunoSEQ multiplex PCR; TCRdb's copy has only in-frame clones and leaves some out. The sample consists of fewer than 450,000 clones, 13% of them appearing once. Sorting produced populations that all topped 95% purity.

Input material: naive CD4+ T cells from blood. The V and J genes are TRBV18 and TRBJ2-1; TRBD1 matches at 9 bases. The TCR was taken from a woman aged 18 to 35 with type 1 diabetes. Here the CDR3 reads CASSLGQGNEQFF. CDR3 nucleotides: TGTGCCAGCTCACTGGGACAGGGCAATGAGCAGTTCTTC.